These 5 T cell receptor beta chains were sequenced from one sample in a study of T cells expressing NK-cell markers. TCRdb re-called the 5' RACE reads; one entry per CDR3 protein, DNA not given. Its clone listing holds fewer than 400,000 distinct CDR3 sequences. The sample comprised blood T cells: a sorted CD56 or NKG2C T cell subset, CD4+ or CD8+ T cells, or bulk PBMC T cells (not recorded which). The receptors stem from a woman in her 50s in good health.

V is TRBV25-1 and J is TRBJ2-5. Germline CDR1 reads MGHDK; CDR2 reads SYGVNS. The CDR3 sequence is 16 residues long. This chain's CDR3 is CASSELFRGRHETQYF.

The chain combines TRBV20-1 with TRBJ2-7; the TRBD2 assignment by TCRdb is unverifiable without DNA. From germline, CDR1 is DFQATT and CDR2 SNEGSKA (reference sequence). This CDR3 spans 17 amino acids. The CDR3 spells CSARGAGGTATPTQQYF.

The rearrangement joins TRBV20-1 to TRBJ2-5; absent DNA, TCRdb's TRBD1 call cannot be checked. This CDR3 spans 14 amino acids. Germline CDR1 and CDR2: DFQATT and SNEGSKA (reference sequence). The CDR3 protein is CSAGGQGVSETQYF.

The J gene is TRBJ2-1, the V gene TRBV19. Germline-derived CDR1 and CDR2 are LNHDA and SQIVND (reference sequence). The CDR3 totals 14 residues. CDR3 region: CASSIGNRNNEQFF. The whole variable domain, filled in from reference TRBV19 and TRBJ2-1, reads DGGITQSPKYLFRKEGQNVTLSCEQNLNHDAMYWYRQDPGQGLRLIYYSQIVNDFQKGDIAEGYSVSREKKESFPLTVTSAQKNPTAFYLCASSIGNRNNEQFFGPGTRLTVL.

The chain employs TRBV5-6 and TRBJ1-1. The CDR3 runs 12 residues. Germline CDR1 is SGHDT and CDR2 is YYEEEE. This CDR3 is CASSRVVTEAFF.